This TCR beta chain was recorded in a study of beta chain features in type 1 diabetes (dated by TCRdb to the late 2010s). With regard to the full study: Mean age, gender distribution, total cell number and subset yield were not different between patients and healthy donors. A total of 100 million to 110 million sorted cells were examined across all samples, and a strong correlation was observed between cell number per subset and RNA yield. In the study, recently diagnosed type 1 diabetes patients and matched healthy donors were compared on the TCRB repertoires of their sorted circulating CD4+ T cell subsets. Naive and central memory subsets were obtained from all 30 or so donors, but regulatory and stem cell-like memory subsets were isolated from only 8 patients and 8 healthy donors.

The table lists this clone with a few counts. Its antigen specificity is not known. Base qualities are not at hand, and no much larger clone is one base apart. The cysteine opens and the phenylalanine closes a CDR3 of 14 amino acids. Only the CDR3 portion is preserved as DNA: 42 bases, with reading frame beginning at the first base. The germline V gene yields MDHEN for CDR1 and SYDVKM for CDR2. Relative to germline, V is missing 5 bases and J is missing 5 bases, with 8 bases of the junction outside any gene match. The High Capacity cDNA Reverse Transcription Kit was used to reverse transcribe all of the isolated RNA, meaning that expressed TCRB transcripts were what got sequenced. Naive, central memory and regulatory T cell samples underwent deep immunoSEQ sequencing, averaging around 3.7 million total reads per sample. Sorted cells were lysed in RLT buffer and RNA was extracted with DNase-treated RNeasy Micro or Mini kits, depending on cell number. To prevent cross-contamination, every cell subset was processed on its own, while patient and healthy donor samples were processed together. The immunoSEQ multiplex PCR was used to amplify TCRB sequences from cDNA, generating 87-bp fragments that spanned the CDR3 region. Sequencing of the amplicons was performed on the Illumina HiSeq platform. In the paper's pipeline: PCR bias was computationally corrected using synthetic template baselines, reads within Hamming distance 2 were collapsed, and singletons that could not be merged were discarded. Reads were aligned against IMGT so that V, D and J genes, CDR3 length and insertions or deletions at six rearrangement sites could be assigned. Within each subset, clonotype counts were normalized to the number of sorted cells before true diversity and Gini coefficients were calculated with the tcR R package. Repertoire sharing was quantified using the overlap coefficient calculated on TCRB nucleotide sequences. Out-of-frame TCRB sequences from naive cells were analyzed to stand in for the pre-selection repertoire. TCRdb's version of the immuneACCESS table is confined to in-frame rearrangements and falls short of the full clone set. An unresolved V gene accounts for under half of the shortfall where checked; the remainder is of unknown origin. V, J and clone size were drawn from that table, and D and trimming were deduced from the DNA. The sample includes around 310,000 clones, with approximately 11% observed a single time. Of the sample, 0.015% is held by the ten largest clones.

The investigation overall reported the following: At VDJ recombination sites, type 1 diabetes patients had fewer insertions and more deleted nucleotides, which implies abnormalities in thymic rearrangement. Only small numbers of individuals were included in the HLA sub-analyses, which left unresolved whether HLA type had any influence on TCRB rearrangement. Because cDNA rather than genomic DNA was sequenced, highly expressing activated cells could have been over-represented, although no difference in activation and CD3 levels was found between groups. Naive, central memory and regulatory TCRB repertoires appeared more similar among patients than among healthy donors. Type 1 diabetes patients showed a moderate but significant shortening of TCRB CDR3 length in all four CD4+ subsets. PCR may preferentially amplify shorter templates, but because patient and control samples were amplified and corrected together, any resulting skew would affect both groups equally.

Each donor gave one peripheral blood draw, around 0.12 L on average, collected into heparinised tubes. A BD FACSAria II and a panel including CD45RO, CCR7, CD25, CD127, CD95 and CD27 were used to sort naive, central memory, regulatory and stem cell-like memory CD4+ T cells. All sorted populations exceeded 98% purity. PBMCs were separated immediately by Lymphoprep density gradient centrifugation and were stained directly, without being cultured. To minimize batch effects, samples were stained and sorted in pairs, one healthy donor with one patient per experiment. This clonotype was obtained from a woman aged 30 to 39 in good health. Sequencing was performed on naive CD4+ T cells from blood. The sample's cell subset or site, from its label and the paper: true naive CD4+ T cells. Rearrangement joined TRBV28 to TRBJ2-7; the junction holds 8 bases that match TRBD1. The CDR3 region reads CASSQQGATDEQYF. The DNA sequence is given as TGTGCCAGCAGTCAGCAGGGGGCTACGGACGAGCAGTACTTC.